The 2 T cell receptor beta chains listed next were all sequenced from one sample in a study of T cell changes during pregnancy in multiple sclerosis. Measured with immunoSEQ multiplex PCR; TCRdb has only the in-frame clones, and not every one. The repertoire holds tens of thousands of clones, with around 93% as singletons. The starting material was PBMCs, obtained in the first trimester of pregnancy. Source of these receptors: a female donor in good health, serving as a control in a pregnancy study. Some clones in this sample may be carry-over from other donors' samples.

The chain employs TRBV14 and TRBJ2-1; 12 bases match TRBD2. CDR1 and CDR2 (germline): SGHDN, FVKESK. CDR3 length: 16 amino acids. V lost 4 bases and J lost 6; bases outside the gene matches: 7. The CDR3 nucleotides are TGTGCCAGCAGCCGCCTACTAGCGGGGGGCTTCAATGAGCAGTTCTTC. Amino acids: CASSRLLAGGFNEQFF.

This clone was seen a single time. The rearrangement uses TRBV28 and TRBJ2-7; tentative D call: TRBD1 (5 bases). V lost 6 bases, J lost 0 bases, and 9 bases lay in between. This CDR3 has 13 amino acids. CDR1 is MDHEN, CDR2 SYDVKM, per germline. The CDR3: CASSPTGSYEQYF. In DNA form, the CDR3 reads TGTGCCAGCAGCCCCACAGGCTCCTACGAGCAGTACTTC.